The sequence of this TCR beta chain was determined in a study of cytomegalovirus exposure and HLA in healthy donors. Study details: The 90 to 150 validation repertoires used a platform that matched the one used for the approximately 700 first-cohort repertoires, as a later analysis reported.

A note on this clone: Its target is unknown.

Libraries were prepared by immunoSEQ multiplex PCR; TCRdb keeps only in-frame clonotypes and omits some of them. This sample yields approximately 220,000 clones, of which around 80% are seen a single time; over 12% belongs to the top ten. V trimming: 5 bases; J trimming: 4 bases; junction bases outside the gene matches: 12. The germline gives CDR1 GTSNPN, CDR2 SVGIG (reference sequence). This CDR3 has 15 residues. General study results and limits: The tendency of first-cohort TCR clusters to co-occur in the 90 to 150 validation repertoires was the finding of a later analysis.

This clonotype was sampled from a woman in her thirties in good health and CMV-seropositive. Sequencing input: PBMCs. V and J are TRBV30 and TRBJ2-3; 7 positions match TRBD2. This CDR3 is CAWAPGLPEADTQYF. DNA for the CDR3: TGTGCCTGGGCCCCGGGACTACCGGAGGCAGATACGCAGTATTTT.